These 3 T cell receptor beta chains share one sample of origin, sequenced in a study of shared clonotypes between healthy human individuals. Repertoires were generated with immunoSEQ multiplex PCR, while TCRdb's copy carries only in-frame clones and drops some. The sample shows a few million clones, 85% to 95% of them seen only once. Sequenced material: naive CD4+ T cells from PBMCs. Sample subset: CD45RA+ positively selected. The receptors originated from a man aged 18 to 30 in good health. Some clones in this sample may be carry-over from other donors' samples.

This clone was recorded once. The genes are TRBV27 and TRBJ1-2; D is perhaps TRBD1 (6 bases). Per the germline V gene, CDR1 is MNHEY and CDR2 is SMNVEV (reference sequence). The CDR3 is 15 amino acids. Trimming removed 3 bases from V and 5 bases from J, with 16 bases in between. CDR3 sequence reads: CASSLIGGPGYGYTF. CDR3 nucleotide sequence: TGTGCCAGCAGTTTGATTGGGGGCCCCGGGTATGGCTACACCTTC.

CDR3: CASSKRAPEGRYYGYTF. The CDR3 region has the DNA TGTGCCAGCAGTAAAAGAGCCCCCGAAGGTCGATACTATGGCTACACCTTC. V is TRBV2 and J is TRBJ1-2; D uncertain. Germline values: CDR1 SNHLY, CDR2 FYNNEI. CDR3 length: 17 residues. Trimming removed 5 bases at V and 3 bases at J, with 22 bases between.

The chain employs TRBV11-2 and TRBJ2-1; weak D call: TRBD2 (6 bases). V dropped 7 bases and J dropped 0 bases, with 19 bases sitting between them. Germline CDR1 and CDR2: SGHAT and FQNNGV. This CDR3 has 17 residues. CDR3 in amino acids: CASNPSFGSLSYNEQFF. CDR3 DNA sequence: TGTGCCAGCAACCCCAGTTTCGGGAGTCTCTCCTACAATGAGCAGTTCTTC. The full variable domain, completed using reference TRBV11-2 and TRBJ2-1, is EAGVAQSPRYKIIEKRQSVAFWCNPISGHATLYWYQQILGQGPKLLIQFQNNGVVDDSQLPKDRFSAERLKGVDSTLKIQPAKLEDSAVYLCASNPSFGSLSYNEQFFGPGTRLTVL.